These T cell receptor beta chains were read from a single sample in a study of cytomegalovirus exposure and HLA in healthy donors. Sequencing was performed with immunoSEQ multiplex PCR; in TCRdb, only in-frame clones are kept and a portion is missing. The table records 150,000 or so clones, 77% of them present only once. The sample consisted of PBMCs. All receptors derive from a male donor in good health and CMV-seronegative. The CDR3 runs from the conserved cysteine through the conserved F or W. A D gene is named only where the DNA matches it firmly. Part of the rows lack a size; the others show once, few, many or a class for expanded clones.

size	V	J	D	DNA	CDR3
NA	TRBV9	TRBJ2-4	TRBD1	TGTGCCAGCAGCGCTCAGGACAGGGGAAAAAACATTCAGTACTTC	CASSAQDRGKNIQYF
few	TRBV12-5	TRBJ1-4	NA	TGTGCTAGTGGTGCCCAAGGCGGCGAAAAACTGTTTTTT	CASGAQGGEKLFF
NA	TRBV5-1	TRBJ1-2	TRBD1	TGCGCCAGCAGCCCCGGGACAGGGTACGGTTACACCTTC	CASSPGTGYGYTF
once	TRBV9	TRBJ1-4	TRBD1	TGTGCCAGCAGCGTACAGGCAGGGGGAGGCGAAAAACTGTTTTTT	CASSVQAGGGEKLFF
few	TRBV11-2	TRBJ2-4	NA	TGTGCCAGCAGCTTACAGGGTGGCCTAGCCAAAAACATTCAGTACTTC	CASSLQGGLAKNIQYF
once	TRBV10-3	TRBJ2-7	TRBD1	TGTGCCATCAATAGGTCAGGGGGCGTCGAGCAGTACTTC	CAINRSGGVEQYF
NA	TRBV18	TRBJ2-5	TRBD1	TGTGCCAGCTCACCGCCACAGGGGCGAGAGACCCAGTACTTC	CASSPPQGRETQYF
once	TRBV6-5	TRBJ2-7	TRBD1	TGTGCCAGCAGTTCCCCGACAGGGAAGCACGAGCAGTACTTC	CASSSPTGKHEQYF
NA	TRBV7-8	TRBJ2-2	TRBD2	TGTGCCAGCCGAAAAGCAGCGGGGGGACTACACGGGGAGCTGTTTTTT	CASRKAAGGLHGELFF
NA	TRBV2	TRBJ2-7	TRBD2	TGTGCCAGCAGGCCAAGCCTAGCGGGATCCTACGAGCAGTACTTC	CASRPSLAGSYEQYF
NA	TRBV7-9	TRBJ1-4	TRBD1	TGTGCCAGCAGCCCGGGACAGACAAATGAAAAACTGTTTTTT	CASSPGQTNEKLFF
once	TRBV27	TRBJ2-1	NA	TGTGCCAGCAGTACAGAGGGTTCCTACAATGAGCAGTTCTTC	CASSTEGSYNEQFF
NA	TRBV10-3	TRBJ1-3	NA	TGTGCCATCAGTGAGGCAGGGGCTGGAAACACCATATATTTT	CAISEAGAGNTIYF
few	TRBV5-1	TRBJ2-7	TRBD2	TGCGCCAGCAGCCTGACTAGCGGGAACTACGAGCAGTACTTC	CASSLTSGNYEQYF
once	TRBV5-1	TRBJ1-1	NA	TGCGCCAGCAGCTTGGGGACTGCGAACACTGAAGCTTTCTTT	CASSLGTANTEAFF
NA	TRBV5-6	TRBJ1-2	NA	TGTGCCAGCAGCTTGGTCGACAGGACGGATGGCTACACCTTC	CASSLVDRTDGYTF
once	TRBV18	TRBJ1-2	NA	TGTGCCAGCTCACCACCGAACAGCCTGTCGGACTATGGCTACACCTTC	CASSPPNSLSDYGYTF
NA	TRBV5-4	TRBJ2-5	NA	TGTGCCAGCAGCTTTACAGGGAAGGAGACCCAGTACTTC	CASSFTGKETQYF
NA	TRBV7-2	TRBJ1-1	TRBD1	TGTGCCAGCAGCTTGAGTAGGGGGCCGGGCACTGAAGCTTTCTTT	CASSLSRGPGTEAFF
once	TRBV5-4	TRBJ1-1	NA	TGTGCCAGCAGCCTCAACACTGAAGCTTTCTTT	CASSLNTEAFF
NA	TRBV5-6	TRBJ2-3	TRBD2	TGTGCCAGCAGCTTGACTAGCGGGTCAGATACGCAGTATTTT	CASSLTSGSDTQYF
NA	TRBV5-1	TRBJ2-7	TRBD2	TGCGCCAGCAGCTTGGAAGGTAGCGGGGGCACCTCCTACGAGCAGTACTTC	CASSLEGSGGTSYEQYF
NA	TRBV6-5	TRBJ2-7	NA	TGTGCCAGCCGAAGAGGCAGCCCCTACGAGCAGTACTTC	CASRRGSPYEQYF
NA	TRBV12-5	TRBJ2-7	NA	TGTGCTAGTGGTTTGGTGGTCTCCCAGCGTGGCTACGAGCAGTACTTC	CASGLVVSQRGYEQYF
NA	TRBV7-2	TRBJ1-2	NA	TGTGCCAGCAGCTTTTACGGGACTGGTAAATTGGGCTACACCTTC	CASSFYGTGKLGYTF
few	TRBV10-1	TRBJ2-3	NA	TGCGCCAGCGCACAGGGAGTTAACGCGCAGTATTTT	CASAQGVNAQYF
NA	TRBV6-5	TRBJ1-6	NA	TGTGCCAGCAGTTACTCGAACCAGGGCAGGTCACCCCTCCACTTT	CASSYSNQGRSPLHF
once	TRBV7-6	TRBJ2-6	TRBD2	TGTGCCAGCAGCTTAATGGTAGCGGGTTCGGGGGCCAACGTCCTGACTTTC	CASSLMVAGSGANVLTF
NA	TRBV11-2	TRBJ2-1	TRBD2	TGTGCCAGCAGCCCTTGGATAGGGGTTGCGGGAGAGGAGCAGTTCTTC	CASSPWIGVAGEEQFF
NA	TRBV7-9	TRBJ1-2	NA	TGTGCCAGCAGCTTTAGGGGAGGTAACTATGGCTACACCTTC	CASSFRGGNYGYTF
NA	TRBV5-1	TRBJ2-5	TRBD1	TGCGCCAGCAGCTTGGCTAGAGACAGGGTCGTTGAGACCCAGTACTTC	CASSLARDRVVETQYF
NA	TRBV30	TRBJ1-4	TRBD1	TGTGCCTGGAGTGGAGGGACAGGGGTCGAAAAACTGTTTTTT	CAWSGGTGVEKLFF
once	TRBV19	TRBJ2-6	TRBD1	TGTGCCAGTAGTATTTGGGGACAGGGTAGCTCTGGGGCCAACGGCCTGACTTTC	CASSIWGQGSSGANGLTF
NA	TRBV6-5	TRBJ2-3	NA	TGTGCCAGCAGGGAACTAGCCACGACTACAGATACGCAGTATTTT	CASRELATTTDTQYF
once	TRBV27	TRBJ1-1	NA	TGTGCCAGCAGCCGCTCGCGGGGGGCGAACACTGAAGCTTTCTTT	CASSRSRGANTEAFF
few	TRBV7-6	TRBJ2-2	NA	TGTGCCAGCAGCTTAGGTAGTCAGGGGCACACCGGGGAGCTGTTTTTT	CASSLGSQGHTGELFF
NA	TRBV5-1	TRBJ1-1	NA	TGCGCCAGCAGCTTGGCCGGGAGGGGTGACACTGAAGCTTTCTTT	CASSLAGRGDTEAFF
NA	TRBV6-6	TRBJ2-5	NA	TGTGCCAGCAAAACAGAATCGGAGACCCAGTACTTC	CASKTESETQYF
NA	TRBV7-3	TRBJ2-3	TRBD2	TGTGCCAGCAGCTTAGGCGGGAGGGGGACAGATACGCAGTATTTT	CASSLGGRGTDTQYF
few	TRBV10-1	TRBJ1-1	NA	TGCGCCAGCAGTGAGTCGAACAGGGCCCCGGCTGAAGCTTTCTTT	CASSESNRAPAEAFF
NA	TRBV5-6	TRBJ2-3	TRBD2	TGTGCCAGCAGCTTGAGGGGAGGGACAGATACGCAGTATTTT	CASSLRGGTDTQYF
once	TRBV7-9	TRBJ1-5	NA	TGTGCCAGCAGCGCCCAAATAGGGGGGGAAGCTCAGCCCCAGCATTTT	CASSAQIGGEAQPQHF
NA	TRBV5-1	TRBJ2-5	NA	TGCGCCAGCGGGCTCCAAGAGACCCAGTACTTC	CASGLQETQYF
once	TRBV11-2	TRBJ2-1	TRBD2	TGTGCCAGCAGCACTGAGCGGGGGGGCTACAATGAGCAGTTCTTC	CASSTERGGYNEQFF
NA	TRBV4-2	TRBJ1-3	NA	TGTGCCAGCAGCCAAGATGGGGGGACTGGAAACACCATATATTTT	CASSQDGGTGNTIYF
NA	TRBV5-4	TRBJ2-1	NA	TGTGCCAGCAGCATTTACAGGGGGGAGGGGTACAATGAGCAGTTCTTC	CASSIYRGEGYNEQFF
NA	TRBV27	TRBJ2-5	TRBD1	TGTGCCAGCAGTTCGTTGACAGGGAGAGAGACCCAGTACTTC	CASSSLTGRETQYF
once	TRBV29-1	TRBJ1-1	NA	TGCAGCGTTGAGTCAGGGGACCGGAACACTGAAGCTTTCTTT	CSVESGDRNTEAFF
NA	TRBV18	TRBJ2-5	TRBD1	TGTGCCAGCTCACCAGGACAGGGGGCATCAGAGACCCAGTACTTC	CASSPGQGASETQYF
NA	TRBV6-6	TRBJ2-7	NA	TGTGCCAGCAGTTACAGGACAGAACCCTACGAGCAGTACTTC	CASSYRTEPYEQYF
NA	TRBV19	TRBJ2-3	TRBD1	TGTGCCAGTAGTGCTTACCCGGGACAGGGAGCGAGGTCAGATACGCAGTATTTT	CASSAYPGQGARSDTQYF
NA	TRBV9	TRBJ2-7	NA	TGTGCCAGCAGTCCGCGGACAAACTCCTACGAGCAGTACTTC	CASSPRTNSYEQYF
NA	TRBV7-2	TRBJ2-2	NA	TGTGCCAGCAGCTTAGGATCCCTACAGACAGACTTCTACACCGGGGAGCTGTTTTTT	CASSLGSLQTDFYTGELFF
NA	TRBV16	TRBJ1-5	NA	TGTGCCAGCAGCCAAAACAGGCAGGGGCCCCAGCATTTT	CASSQNRQGPQHF